A selection of T cell receptor beta chains follows, all from one sample in a study of post-analysis software for immune sequencing data. Using its own MiXCR run on the PCR reads, TCRdb lists one record per CDR3 protein. The sample yields about 770,000 distinct CDR3 sequences, more than 45% seen once. The sequencing sample was made of blood. Receptor source: a girl aged 10-17 years with multiple sclerosis. CDR3s include the opening cysteine and the closing phenylalanine or tryptophan. The D gene is left open where the match is weak. Clone size appears in some rows only: once, few, many, or a class for an expanded clone.

d_gene	v_gene	abundance	j_gene	CDR3aa	CDR3nt
-	TRBV7-9	-	TRBJ2-6	CASSPFGAGANVLTF	TGTGCCAGCAGCCCCTTTGGGGCTGGGGCCAACGTCCTGACTTTC
-	TRBV28	-	TRBJ1-1	CASSLVTWGTEAFF	TGTGCCAGCAGTTTAGTCACCTGGGGCACTGAAGCTTTCTTT
-	TRBV7-2	few	TRBJ1-2	CASSFQGLNYGYTF	TGTGCCAGCAGCTTTCAGGGCCTTAACTATGGCTACACCTTC
-	TRBV12-5	few	TRBJ2-3	CASGLGGPFTDTQYF	TGTGCTAGTGGTTTGGGGGGACCTTTCACAGATACGCAGTATTTT
-	TRBV5-6	once	TRBJ2-7	CASSSYSGAYEQYF	TGTGCCAGCAGCTCCTATTCAGGGGCCTACGAGCAGTACTTC
TRBD1	TRBV7-9	-	TRBJ1-2	CASSLPRHRDRVFSGYTF	TGTGCCAGCAGCTTACCGCGGCACCGGGACAGGGTTTTCTCGGGCTACACCTTC
-	TRBV6-2/TRBV6-3	-	TRBJ2-7	CASSYSELTPYEQYF	TGTGCCAGCAGTTACTCGGAACTAACTCCCTACGAGCAGTACTTC
-	TRBV5-4	few	TRBJ2-1	CASSPVGPPDNEQFF	TGTGCCAGCAGTCCAGTAGGTCCACCGGACAATGAGCAGTTCTTC
-	TRBV5-5	few	TRBJ2-7	CASSFAGRDGYEQYF	TGTGCCAGCAGCTTCGCGGGACGGGATGGTTACGAGCAGTACTTC
-	TRBV9	-	TRBJ2-3	CASSVADWTVISTDTQYF	TGTGCCAGCAGCGTAGCGGACTGGACAGTAATTAGCACAGATACGCAGTATTTT
TRBD1	TRBV4-3	-	TRBJ1-2	CASSQDKGAPYGYTF	TGCGCCAGCAGCCAAGATAAGGGGGCTCCCTATGGCTACACCTTC
-	TRBV25-1	-	TRBJ1-2	CASSEPRQNYGHTF	TGTGCCAGCAGTGAGCCCCGACAGAACTATGGCCACACCTTC
-	TRBV2	few	TRBJ2-4	CASSERTAKNIQYF	TGTGCCAGCAGTGAAAGGACAGCCAAAAACATTCAGTACTTC
TRBD2	TRBV7-8	-	TRBJ2-7	CASSPLAQGLAGPNEQYF	TGTGCCAGCAGCCCCCTCGCCCAAGGACTAGCGGGACCGAACGAGCAGTACTTC
-	TRBV7-9	-	TRBJ2-7	CASSAPVEYEQYF	TGTGCCAGCAGCGCGCCCGTGGAGTACGAGCAGTACTTC
-	TRBV6-5	-	TRBJ2-7	CASSYGVTPGRSSYEQYF	TGTGCCAGCAGTTACGGGGTTACTCCGGGCCGGAGCTCCTACGAGCAGTACTTC
-	TRBV9	once	TRBJ2-7	CASSGSTFRDEQYF	TGTGCCAGCAGCGGGAGCACCTTTCGCGATGAGCAGTACTTC
-	TRBV20-1	few	TRBJ2-5	CSALSAPGAGRINQETQYF	TGCAGTGCCCTTAGCGCGCCCGGGGCAGGGAGGATTAACCAAGAGACCCAGTACTTC
-	TRBV6-5	-	TRBJ2-2	CASYAAGGTGELFF	TGTGCCAGCTACGCAGCGGGTGGCACCGGGGAGCTGTTTTTT
TRBD2	TRBV28	-	TRBJ2-7	CASSLPSGSYPYEQYF	TGTGCCAGCTCTTTACCCAGCGGGAGTTACCCCTACGAGCAGTACTTC
TRBD2	TRBV5-1	-	TRBJ2-7	CASSLGGGSDEQYF	TGCGCCAGCAGCTTGGGCGGGGGGAGTGACGAGCAGTACTTC
-	TRBV5-1	-	TRBJ1-4	CASSLDGGGLEKLFF	TGCGCCAGCAGCTTGGATGGGGGCGGGCTGGAAAAACTGTTTTTT
TRBD1	TRBV29-1	few	TRBJ2-3	CSVGQGVADTQYF	TGCAGCGTTGGACAGGGTGTCGCAGATACGCAGTATTTT
TRBD2	TRBV9	few	TRBJ2-1	CASSGFSGRGPYNEQFF	TGTGCCAGCAGCGGATTTAGCGGGAGGGGACCCTACAATGAGCAGTTCTTC
-	TRBV20-1	-	TRBJ2-3	CSAPESYTDTQYF	TGCAGTGCCCCGGAGAGCTACACAGATACGCAGTATTTT
TRBD2	TRBV25-1	-	TRBJ2-5	CASSELAGGPYETQYF	TGTGCCAGCAGTGAATTAGCGGGAGGGCCGTATGAGACCCAGTACTTC
TRBD1	TRBV12-3/TRBV12-4	few	TRBJ1-5	CASSRTGAYQPQHF	TGTGCCAGCAGCCGCACAGGGGCCTATCAGCCCCAGCATTTT
-	TRBV5-1	few	TRBJ2-5	CASSLDGSGETQYF	TGCGCCAGCAGCTTGGACGGGAGCGGGGAGACCCAGTACTTC
-	TRBV28	few	TRBJ2-7	CASSADSSYEQYF	TGTGCCAGCAGTGCCGACAGCTCCTACGAGCAGTACTTC
-	TRBV7-2	-	TRBJ2-3	CASSFNLRDTQYF	TGTGCCAGCAGCTTTAATTTGCGGGATACGCAGTATTTT
-	TRBV12-3/TRBV12-4	-	TRBJ1-5	CASSPRGSQPQHF	TGTGCCAGCAGTCCTCGTGGGAGCCAGCCCCAGCATTTT
-	TRBV6-5	-	TRBJ2-2	CASSLDFSGELFF	TGTGCCAGCAGCTTGGACTTCTCCGGGGAGCTGTTTTTT
TRBD1	TRBV3-1	few	TRBJ1-5	CASSQGGSGTGDQPQHF	TGTGCCAGCAGCCAAGGAGGGAGCGGGACAGGGGATCAGCCCCAGCATTTT
TRBD2	TRBV6-1	-	TRBJ2-5	CASVSRMGGIPQETQYF	TGTGCCAGCGTGTCAAGGATGGGGGGGATTCCCCAAGAGACCCAGTACTTC
-	TRBV6-1	-	TRBJ1-4	CASSDQSATNEKLFF	TGTGCCAGCAGTGACCAGAGCGCAACTAATGAAAAACTGTTTTTT
-	TRBV28	few	TRBJ2-7	CASSSDISNLPNYEQYF	TGTGCCAGCAGTTCGGACATTTCAAATCTACCAAACTACGAGCAGTACTTC
TRBD2	TRBV4-3	-	TRBJ2-3	CASSQGGTSGTDTQYF	TGCGCCAGCAGCCAAGGGGGGACTAGCGGCACAGATACGCAGTATTTT
TRBD1	TRBV6-2/TRBV6-3	-	TRBJ1-2	CASSGPGGGGHTF	TGTGCCAGCAGTGGCCCAGGAGGGGGCGGCCACACCTTC
TRBD2	TRBV5-1	few	TRBJ2-5	CASSSLAGIGETQYF	TGCGCCAGCAGTAGCCTAGCGGGAATAGGGGAGACCCAGTACTTC
-	TRBV6-5	-	TRBJ1-6	CASSYSNNSPLHF	TGTGCCAGCAGTTACTCGAACAATTCACCCCTCCACTTT